The sequence of this T cell receptor beta chain was determined in a study of T cell responses to AZD1222 COVID-19 vaccine. Study-wide results and caveats: Possibly, clonal diversity was underestimated; donors were largely white British and included more females. Repertoire sampling happened only post peak T cell response. CD4 TCRs associated with vaccination spanned spike, dominating at 160-218 and 743-854.

Measured with immunoSEQ multiplex PCR; TCRdb has only the in-frame clones, and not every one. Of 84,000 or so clones in the sample, around nine tenths are singletons; the top ten hold 15% to 20%. This clone was observed once. The antigen remains undetermined. The V gene lost 4 bases and the J gene lost 2 bases, with 21 bases spanning the gap. This CDR3 comprises 17 residues. Germline assignment: CDR1 MGHRA and CDR2 YSYEKL. This TCR was sampled from an adult in good health. This material consisted of peripheral blood, taken on day 0 of AZD1222 vaccination. This rearrangement joins TRBV4-1 to TRBJ2-7, with D possibly being TRBD1 (6 bases). The CDR3 DNA is TGCGCCAGCAGCCGCACCGATGGCAGGGGTCACCCCTACGAGCAGTACTTC. Translation gives CASSRTDGRGHPYEQYF.